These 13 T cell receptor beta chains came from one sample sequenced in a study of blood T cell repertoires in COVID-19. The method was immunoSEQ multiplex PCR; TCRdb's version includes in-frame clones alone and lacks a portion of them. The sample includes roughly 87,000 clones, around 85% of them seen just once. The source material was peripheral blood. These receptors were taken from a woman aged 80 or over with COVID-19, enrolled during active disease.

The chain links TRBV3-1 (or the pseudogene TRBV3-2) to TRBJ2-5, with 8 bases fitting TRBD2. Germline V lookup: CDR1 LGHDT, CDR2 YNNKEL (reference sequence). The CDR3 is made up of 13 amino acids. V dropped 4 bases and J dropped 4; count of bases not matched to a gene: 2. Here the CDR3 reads CASSLLAGETQYF. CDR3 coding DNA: TGTGCCAGCAGCCTGCTAGCGGGAGAGACCCAGTACTTC.

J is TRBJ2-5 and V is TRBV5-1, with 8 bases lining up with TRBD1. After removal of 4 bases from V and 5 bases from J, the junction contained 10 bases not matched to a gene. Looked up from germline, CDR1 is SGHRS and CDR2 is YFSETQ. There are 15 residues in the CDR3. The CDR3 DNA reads TGCGCCAGCAGCCGGGGGACAGGAGAATTGGAGACCCAGTACTTC. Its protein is CASSRGTGELETQYF. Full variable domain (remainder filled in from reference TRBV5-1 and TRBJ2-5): KAGVTQTPRYLIKTRGQQVTLSCSPISGHRSVSWYQQTPGQGLQFLFEYFSETQRNKGNFPGRFSGRQFSNSRSEMNVSTLELGDSALYLCASSRGTGELETQYFGPGTRLLVL.

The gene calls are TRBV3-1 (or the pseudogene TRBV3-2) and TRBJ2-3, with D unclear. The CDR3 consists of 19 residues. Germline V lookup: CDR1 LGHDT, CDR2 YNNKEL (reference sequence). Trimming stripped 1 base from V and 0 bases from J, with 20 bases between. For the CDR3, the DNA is TGTGCCAGCAGCCAAGTGGCTCTAGGCAGATGGATGAGCACAGATACGCAGTATTTT. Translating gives CASSQVALGRWMSTDTQYF.

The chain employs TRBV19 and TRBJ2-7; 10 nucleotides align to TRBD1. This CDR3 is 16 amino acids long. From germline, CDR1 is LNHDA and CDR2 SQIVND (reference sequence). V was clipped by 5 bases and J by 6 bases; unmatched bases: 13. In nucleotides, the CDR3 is TGTGCCAGTAGTCCCCCGGGCGGGACAGGGGTTTCCGAGCAGTACTTC. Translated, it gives CASSPPGGTGVSEQYF.

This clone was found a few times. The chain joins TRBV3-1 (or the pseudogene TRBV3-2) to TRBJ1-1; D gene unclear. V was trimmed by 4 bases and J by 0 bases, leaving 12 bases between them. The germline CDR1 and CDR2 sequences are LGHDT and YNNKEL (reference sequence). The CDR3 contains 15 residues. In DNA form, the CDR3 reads TGTGCCAGCAGCCGGGCAGGAGGGATGAACACTGAAGCTTTCTTT. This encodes CASSRAGGMNTEAFF.

As DNA, the CDR3 is TGTGCCAGCTCACCGACGGGACTAGCGCCCTACAATGAGCAGTTCTTC. It is translated as CASSPTGLAPYNEQFF. The V gene is TRBV18, the J gene TRBJ2-1, with 10 nucleotides matching TRBD2. Germline CDR1 reads KGHSH; CDR2 reads LQKENI. The CDR3 loop spans 16 amino acids. After removal of 3 bases from V and 2 bases from J, the junction contained 4 bases not matched to a gene.

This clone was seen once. CDR3 DNA sequence: TGTGCCAGCTCACCACTGGACAGGGGTGGACTTGGTGGCTACACCTTC. Amino acid sequence: CASSPLDRGGLGGYTF. This rearrangement joins TRBV18 to TRBJ1-2; 9 bases are shared with TRBD1. The V and J ends lost 1 base and 7 bases, in that order; junction bases with no gene match: 10. The CDR3 contains 16 residues. CDR1 and CDR2 (germline): KGHSH, LQKENI.

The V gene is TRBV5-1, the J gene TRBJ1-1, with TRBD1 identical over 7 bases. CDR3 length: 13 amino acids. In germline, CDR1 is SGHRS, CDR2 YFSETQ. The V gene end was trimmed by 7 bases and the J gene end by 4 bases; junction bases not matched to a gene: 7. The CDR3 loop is CASSRQGSTEAFF. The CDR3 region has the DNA TGCGCCAGCTCCCGACAGGGCAGCACTGAAGCTTTCTTT.

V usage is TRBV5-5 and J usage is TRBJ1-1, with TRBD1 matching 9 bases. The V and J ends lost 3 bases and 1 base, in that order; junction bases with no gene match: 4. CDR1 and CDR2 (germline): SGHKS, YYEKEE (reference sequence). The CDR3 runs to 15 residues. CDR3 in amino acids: CASSYRGQGNTEAFF. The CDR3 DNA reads TGTGCCAGCAGCTACAGGGGGCAGGGGAACACTGAAGCTTTCTTT.

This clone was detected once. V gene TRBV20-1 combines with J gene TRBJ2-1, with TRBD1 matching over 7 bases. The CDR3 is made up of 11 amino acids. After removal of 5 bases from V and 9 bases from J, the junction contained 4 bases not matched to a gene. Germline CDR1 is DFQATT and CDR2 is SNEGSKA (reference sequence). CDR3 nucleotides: TGCAGTGCTGACAGGGTACTTGAGCAGTTCTTC. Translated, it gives CSADRVLEQFF.

The CDR3 sequence is CASSGPLMETQYF. The CDR3 bases are TGTGCCAGTAGTGGTCCCCTAATGGAGACCCAGTACTTC. The chain carries TRBV19 and TRBJ2-5, with D hard to call. Germline-derived CDR1 and CDR2 are LNHDA and SQIVND (reference sequence). V was clipped by 5 bases and J by 5 bases, with 12 bases between them. The CDR3 is 13 residues long.

DNA of the CDR3: TGTGCCAGCAGCCTAGCGGGAGGGCCGGTTGGTGAGCAGTTCTTC. Protein sequence: CASSLAGGPVGEQFF. The rearrangement uses TRBV3-1 (or the pseudogene TRBV3-2) and TRBJ2-1; 11 bases match TRBD2. Germline-derived CDR1 and CDR2 are LGHDT and YNNKEL (reference sequence). This CDR3 has 15 residues. Losses at the gene ends were 4 bases for V and 9 bases for J; bases not matched to a gene: 8.

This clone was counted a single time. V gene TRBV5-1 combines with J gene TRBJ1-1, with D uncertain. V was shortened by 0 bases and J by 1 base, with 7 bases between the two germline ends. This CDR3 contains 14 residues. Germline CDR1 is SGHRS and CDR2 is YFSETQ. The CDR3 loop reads CASSLGFGNTEAFF. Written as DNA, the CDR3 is TGCGCCAGCAGCTTGGGGTTCGGGAACACTGAAGCTTTCTTT.